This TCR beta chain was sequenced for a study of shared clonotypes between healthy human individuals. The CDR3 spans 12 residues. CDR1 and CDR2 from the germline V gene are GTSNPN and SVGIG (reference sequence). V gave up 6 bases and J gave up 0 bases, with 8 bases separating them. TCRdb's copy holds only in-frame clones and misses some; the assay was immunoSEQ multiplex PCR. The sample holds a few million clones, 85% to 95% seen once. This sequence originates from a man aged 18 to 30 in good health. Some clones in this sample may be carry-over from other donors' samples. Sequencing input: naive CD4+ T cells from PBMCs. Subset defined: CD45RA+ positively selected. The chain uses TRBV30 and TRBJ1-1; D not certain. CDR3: CACDRLNTEAFF. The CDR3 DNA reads TGTGCCTGCGATAGGCTGAACACTGAAGCTTTCTTT.